The 2 T cell receptor beta chains listed next were all sequenced from one sample in a study of T cell responses to AZD1222 COVID-19 vaccine. Repertoires were generated with immunoSEQ multiplex PCR, while TCRdb's copy carries only in-frame clones and drops some. The table records 55,000 to 75,000 clones, more than 65% of them present only once. This material consisted of peripheral blood, taken on day 0 of MenACWY control vaccination. Every receptor here comes from an adult in good health.

The V call is TRBV4-1, the J call TRBJ1-2; a weak D match, TRBD1 (6 bases). Germline V gives CDR1 MGHRA, CDR2 YSYEKL. The CDR3 is 15 residues long. V was shortened by 5 bases and J by 0 bases, with 13 bases between the two germline ends. As DNA, the CDR3 is TGCGCCAGCAGCGTGCAGACAGGAACTAACTATGGCTACACCTTC. It is translated as CASSVQTGTNYGYTF.

The V and J genes are TRBV6-5 and TRBJ2-2; tentative D call: TRBD2 (6 bases). The CDR3 contains 14 residues. CDR1 is MNHEY, CDR2 SVGAGI, per germline. Deletions cut 2 bases from V and 6 bases from J, with 10 bases between. The CDR3 region is CASSYDGGSGELFF. The DNA of the CDR3 is TGTGCCAGCAGTTACGATGGGGGGTCCGGGGAGCTGTTTTTT.